Shown below are 25 T cell receptor beta chains from a single sample sequenced in a study of cytomegalovirus exposure and HLA in healthy donors. The PCR ran on 60 Vbeta and 13 Jbeta primers. Using immunoSEQ multiplex PCR, the repertoire was profiled, and TCRdb retains in-frame clones only, with some absent. The table shows roughly 150,000 clones, with 81% occurring only once. The sequenced sample consisted of PBMCs. Receptors originate from a man aged 45-60 years in good health and CMV-seropositive.

V usage is TRBV30 and J usage is TRBJ2-1; a weak D match, TRBD1 (6 bases). Germline V gene sequence: CDR1 GTSNPN, CDR2 SVGIG (reference sequence). Trimming cost V 5 bases and J 1 base, with 9 bases left between them. CDR3 size: 13 residues. The CDR3 bases are TGTGCCTGGCAAGGGGGATCCTACAATGAGCAGTTCTTC. Amino acids: CAWQGGSYNEQFF.

The rearrangement uses TRBV5-1 and TRBJ2-5; a weak D match, TRBD2 (6 bases). V was pared by 2 bases and J by 4 bases, with 12 bases between. Germline CDR1 is SGHRS and CDR2 is YFSETQ. The CDR3 extends over 14 amino acids. DNA of the CDR3: TGCGCCAGCAGCTTTGGGACTCCCCGAGAGACCCAGTACTTC. As protein: CASSFGTPRETQYF.

This clone was seen only once. V is TRBV14 and J is TRBJ2-3; 11 nucleotides agree with TRBD2. CDR1 and CDR2 from the germline V gene are SGHDN and FVKESK. The CDR3 runs 17 residues. V gave up 4 bases and J gave up 4 bases; unmatched junction bases: 10. CDR3 bases: TGTGCCAGCAGCCGTCTTACTAGCGGGAGCTTTTCAGATACGCAGTATTTT. It encodes CASSRLTSGSFSDTQYF. The variable domain in full, completed from reference TRBV14 and TRBJ2-3, reads EAGVTQFPSHSVIEKGQTVTLRCDPISGHDNLYWYRRVMGKEIKFLLHFVKESKQDESGMPNNRFLAERTGGTYSTLKVQPAELEDSGVYFCASSRLTSGSFSDTQYFGPGTRLTVL.

The CDR3: CASSQDNRAGRNQPQHF. The CDR3 DNA is TGTGCCAGCAGCCAAGACAACAGGGCCGGAAGAAATCAGCCCCAGCATTTT. The chain uses TRBV4-2 and TRBJ1-5; tentatively, D is TRBD1 (6 bases). V was trimmed by 0 bases and J by 4 bases, leaving 16 bases between them. The CDR3 spans 17 residues. The germline V gene has CDR1 LGHNA and CDR2 YNFKEQ.

The CDR3 here is CASSYQRGSQETQYF. The CDR3, as DNA: TGTGCCAGCAGCTACCAGCGGGGGTCCCAAGAGACCCAGTACTTC. The gene calls are TRBV7-2 and TRBJ2-5, with TRBD2 identical over 8 bases. The CDR3 is made up of 15 amino acids. Per the germline V gene, CDR1 is SGHTA and CDR2 is FQGNSA. Trimming cost V 4 bases and J 1 base; bases outside gene matches: 5.

This clone came up once. A read error may produce the germline difference seen at one junction end. The gene calls are TRBV28 and TRBJ1-2, with D hard to call. Germline V gene sequence: CDR1 MDHEN, CDR2 SYDVKM. The CDR3 spans 11 residues. CDR3 bases: TGTACCAGCACACCAGGCTATGGCTACACCTTC. This sequence encodes CTSTPGYGYTF.

V is TRBV7-2 and J is TRBJ1-1; 7 bases match TRBD1. V trimming: 4 bases; J trimming: 7 bases; junction bases outside the gene matches: 6. CDR1 and CDR2 (germline): SGHTA, FQGNSA. The CDR3 loop spans 13 amino acids. DNA for the CDR3: TGTGCCAGCAGCTCGGGACAGCCTAATGAAGCTTTCTTT. This encodes CASSSGQPNEAFF.

This clone was picked up a small number of times. This chain joins TRBV5-4 and TRBJ1-1; the D gene is possibly TRBD1 (6 bases). The CDR3 extends over 14 amino acids. The V and J ends lost 4 bases and 3 bases respectively, with 13 bases between them. Germline V gene sequence: CDR1 SGHNT, CDR2 YYREEE (reference sequence). Here the CDR3 DNA reads TGTGCCAGCAGCGCCTTAGGGGGGGACACTGAAGCTTTCTTT. Translation: CASSALGGDTEAFF. The full variable domain, completed using reference TRBV5-4 and TRBJ1-1, is ETGVTQSPTHLIKTRGQQVTLRCSSQSGHNTVSWYQQALGQGPQFIFQYYREEENGRGNFPPRFSGLQFPNYSSELNVNALELDDSALYLCASSALGGDTEAFFGQGTRLTVV.

There are a few counts of this clone. The V and J genes are TRBV7-6 and TRBJ2-7, with 9 bases that match TRBD1. V dropped 5 bases and J dropped 5; count of bases not matched to a gene: 7. CDR1 and CDR2 (germline): SGHVS, FNYEAQ. This CDR3 spans 14 amino acids. CDR3 in amino acids: CASSPGQGMHEQYF. The CDR3, as DNA: TGTGCCAGCAGCCCAGGACAGGGGATGCACGAGCAGTACTTC.

J is TRBJ1-5 and V is TRBV19, with 7 bases fitting TRBD1. The CDR3 length is 13 residues. V trimming: 6 bases; J trimming: 6 bases; junction bases outside the gene matches: 5. CDR1 and CDR2 (germline): LNHDA, SQIVND (reference sequence). Here the CDR3 reads CASRDRNLQPQHF. DNA for the CDR3: TGTGCCAGTAGGGACAGGAACCTTCAGCCCCAGCATTTT. Variable domain in full (rest from reference TRBV19 and TRBJ1-5): DGGITQSPKYLFRKEGQNVTLSCEQNLNHDAMYWYRQDPGQGLRLIYYSQIVNDFQKGDIAEGYSVSREKKESFPLTVTSAQKNPTAFYLCASRDRNLQPQHFGDGTRLSIL.

The rearrangement joins TRBV5-4 to TRBJ2-1, with D maybe TRBD1 (6 bases). The length of the CDR3 is 16 residues. Germline lookup yields CDR1 SGHNT and CDR2 YYREEE (reference sequence). V shed 4 bases and J shed 7 bases, with 21 bases lying between them. The CDR3 loop reads CASSIKTGAALNEQFF. For the CDR3, the DNA is TGTGCCAGCAGCATCAAGACAGGAGCCGCGTTGAATGAGCAGTTCTTC.

This chain connects TRBV18 to TRBJ1-5; possibly TRBD1 for D (5 bases). Germline lookup yields CDR1 KGHSH and CDR2 LQKENI. Trimming cost V 6 bases and J 5 bases, with 14 bases left between them. The CDR3 is 14 residues long. The CDR3 reads CASSPDRNYQPQHF. The CDR3 nucleotides read TGTGCCAGCTCCCCTGACAGAAACTATCAGCCCCAGCATTTT.

J is TRBJ2-7 and V is TRBV5-4; possibly TRBD1 for D (7 bases). CDR3 length: 16 residues. Germline assignment: CDR1 SGHNT and CDR2 YYREEE (reference sequence). V dropped 4 bases and J dropped 1 base, with 18 bases sitting between them. The CDR3 sequence is CASSRPNRGGSYEQYF. The CDR3 nucleotides read TGTGCCAGCAGCCGCCCCAACAGGGGAGGATCCTACGAGCAGTACTTC.

The genes are TRBV10-1 and TRBJ2-3, with 7 bases fitting TRBD2. This CDR3 is 16 amino acids long. Losses at the gene ends were 4 bases for V and 2 bases for J; bases not matched to a gene: 9. Germline V CDR1 and CDR2: WNHNN, SYGVQD (reference sequence). The DNA of the CDR3 is TGCGCCAGCAGTGGAGCTAGCGGTGACAACACAGATACGCAGTATTTT. Its translation is CASSGASGDNTDTQYF.

The chain combines TRBV6-4 with TRBJ2-1; D unresolved. Germline values: CDR1 MRHNA, CDR2 SNTAGT. Between the trimmed V and J ends, which lost 3 bases and 0 bases, there was a span of 9 bases. This CDR3 is built from 15 residues. The DNA of the CDR3 is TGTGCCAGCAGTGAAAGAGAAAGCTCCTACAATGAGCAGTTCTTC. Protein: CASSERESSYNEQFF.

The chain employs TRBV6-6 and TRBJ2-7, with 11 nucleotides matching TRBD2. The CDR3 consists of 15 residues. With V trimmed by 5 bases and J by 2 bases, 5 bases remained unmatched. The V gene's germline CDR1 is MNHNY and CDR2 SVGAGI (reference sequence). The DNA of the CDR3 is TGTGCCAGCAGTCCCACTAGCGGGAGCCCCTACGAGCAGTACTTC. It codes for CASSPTSGSPYEQYF.

The chain uses TRBV7-8 and TRBJ2-2; 9 nucleotides align to TRBD1. The ends lost 4 bases at V and 6 bases at J; junction bases unmatched: 12. CDR3 length: 17 amino acids. Germline lookup yields CDR1 SGHVS and CDR2 FQNEAQ. The CDR3 protein is CASSSPGTGRMAGELFF. CDR3 DNA: TGTGCCAGCAGCTCCCCCGGGACAGGGAGGATGGCCGGGGAGCTGTTTTTT.

On this clone: One junction end disagrees with the germline gene, perhaps due to a read error. The chain combines TRBV7-7 with TRBJ1-6; a weak D match, TRBD1 (5 bases). The CDR3 totals 16 residues. The germline gives CDR1 SSHAT, CDR2 FNYEAQ (reference sequence). CDR3 bases: TGTGCTAGCAGCCCACTAAGACAGACAGAGCAGTCACCCCTCCACTTT. This sequence encodes CASSPLRQTEQSPLHF.

The chain links TRBV15 to TRBJ2-7; tentatively, D is TRBD2 (5 bases). The V gene's germline CDR1 is LNHNV and CDR2 YYDKDF (reference sequence). The CDR3 runs 13 residues. V lost 1 base and J lost 6, with 10 bases in between. The CDR3 protein is CATSRGGLAEQYF. DNA for the CDR3: TGTGCCACCAGCAGAGGAGGGCTAGCCGAGCAGTACTTC.

CDR3: CASSDTGKLKEKLFF. CDR3 coding DNA: TGTGCCAGCAGTGACACAGGGAAGCTAAAGGAAAAACTGTTTTTT. The chain has TRBV25-1 and TRBJ1-4, with D possibly being TRBD1 (6 bases). Trimming shortened V by 3 bases and J by 8 bases, and 16 bases separated the two germline ends. CDR1 is MGHDK and CDR2 is SYGVNS in the germline V gene. The CDR3 totals 15 residues.

The rearrangement uses TRBV5-4 and TRBJ1-1; the match to TRBD1 covers 8 bases. Germline lookup yields CDR1 SGHNT and CDR2 YYREEE (reference sequence). This CDR3 spans 16 amino acids. V trimming: 2 bases; J trimming: 4 bases; junction bases outside the gene matches: 10. The CDR3: CASSFIQGDWGTEAFF. The CDR3 DNA sequence: TGTGCCAGCAGCTTCATACAGGGGGATTGGGGCACTGAAGCTTTCTTT.

This chain joins TRBV11-2 and TRBJ2-7; D perhaps matches TRBD1 (5 bases). Germline V CDR1 and CDR2: SGHAT, FQNNGV. This CDR3 has 17 amino acids. V was clipped by 2 bases and J by 6 bases, with 23 bases between them. DNA for the CDR3: TGTGCCAGCAGCTTATCTTATAACTCCAGGGCTAAGGGCGAGCAGTACTTC. It is translated as CASSLSYNSRAKGEQYF.

The CDR3 nucleotides are TGCGCCAGCAGCCCCGGGGAACTCTTGGCCAAAAACATTCAGTACTTC. It specifies CASSPGELLAKNIQYF. The chain employs TRBV5-1 and TRBJ2-4; D is perhaps TRBD2 (5 bases). Germline V CDR1 and CDR2: SGHRS, YFSETQ. Between the trimmed V and J ends, which lost 4 bases and 1 base, there was a span of 15 bases. CDR3 length: 16 residues. The whole variable domain, filled in from reference TRBV5-1 and TRBJ2-4, reads KAGVTQTPRYLIKTRGQQVTLSCSPISGHRSVSWYQQTPGQGLQFLFEYFSETQRNKGNFPGRFSGRQFSNSRSEMNVSTLELGDSALYLCASSPGELLAKNIQYFGAGTRLSVL.

The chain recombines TRBV7-3 with TRBJ2-3; D may be TRBD2 (6 bases). Trimming took off 5 bases at V and 4 bases at J, with 13 bases between the two ends. This CDR3 has 14 amino acids. Germline loops: CDR1 SGHTA, CDR2 FQGTGA. DNA for the CDR3: TGTGCCAGCAGCCAGCGACCGGGGGCAGATACGCAGTATTTT. Amino acid sequence: CASSQRPGADTQYF.

The V and J genes are TRBV27 and TRBJ2-3, with 13 bases lining up with TRBD2. With 1 base clipped from V and 3 bases from J, the junction kept 4 bases outside the gene matches. This CDR3 comprises 17 residues. Looked up from germline, CDR1 is MNHEY and CDR2 is SMNVEV (reference sequence). This CDR3 reads CASSLFGGLAGTDTQYF. CDR3 coding DNA: TGTGCCAGCAGTTTATTCGGGGGACTAGCGGGGACAGATACGCAGTATTTT.